Following are 24 T cell receptor beta chains from one sample sequenced in a study of T cell responses to AZD1222 COVID-19 vaccine. Produced via immunoSEQ multiplex PCR; TCRdb's table is partial and in-frame only. The table includes under 200,000 clones, around 90% detected once. The specimen comprised peripheral blood, sampled on day 0 of AZD1222 vaccination. These receptors were collected from an adult in good health.

About this clone itself: Different DNA sequences within this sample yield the same CDR3. V gene TRBV15 combines with J gene TRBJ1-5; the D gene is possibly TRBD1 (5 bases). The CDR3 is 14 amino acids. From germline, CDR1 is LNHNV and CDR2 YYDKDF (reference sequence). V lost 3 bases and J 4 bases, leaving 10 bases between the germline ends. Here the CDR3 reads CATSRRGGNQPQHF. The CDR3 DNA reads as TGTGCCACCAGCAGGAGGGGAGGGAATCAGCCCCAGCATTTT.

The chain employs TRBV5-1 and TRBJ2-3; TRBD2 matches at 16 bases. The V segment lost 4 bases and the J segment 6 bases; nucleotides outside the gene matches: 14. Germline V gene lookup returns CDR1 SGHRS and CDR2 YFSETQ. This CDR3 spans 19 amino acids. CDR3: CASSTGLAGGPSVFDTQYF. CDR3 in DNA: TGCGCCAGCAGCACGGGACTAGCGGGGGGGCCATCGGTCTTCGATACGCAGTATTTT.

The chain carries TRBV15 and TRBJ1-2, with D tentatively TRBD1 (6 bases). The V and J ends lost 1 base and 7 bases respectively, with 13 bases between them. Germline V gene sequence: CDR1 LNHNV, CDR2 YYDKDF (reference sequence). The CDR3 consists of 14 residues. The CDR3 loop reads CATSRGWTDSGYTF. The CDR3 DNA sequence: TGTGCCACCAGCAGAGGTTGGACAGATAGTGGCTACACCTTC.

The chain carries TRBV6-5 and TRBJ1-2, with D perhaps TRBD1 (6 bases). CDR3 length: 14 amino acids. CDR1 and CDR2 from the germline V gene are MNHEY and SVGAGI. The ends were cut back, 7 bases at V and 4 bases at J, with 16 bases in the middle. The CDR3 sequence: CASTQGLNLYGYTF. The CDR3 DNA reads TGTGCCAGCACCCAGGGGTTGAATCTCTATGGCTACACCTTC.

The V and J genes are TRBV6-2 or TRBV6-3 and TRBJ1-5; a possible D gene is TRBD1 (6 bases). Germline V CDR1 and CDR2: MNHEY, SVGEGT. V lost 0 bases and J 7 bases, leaving 10 bases between the germline ends. This CDR3 has 14 residues. Here the CDR3 reads CASSYSGGWQPQHF. DNA of the CDR3: TGTGCCAGCAGTTACTCAGGGGGATGGCAGCCCCAGCATTTT.

V usage is TRBV9 and J usage is TRBJ1-4; 7 positions agree with TRBD1. J was trimmed by 4 bases and V by 0 bases; bases with no gene match: 9. Germline V CDR1 and CDR2: SGDLS, YYNGEE. The CDR3 runs 17 residues. CDR3 in amino acids: CASSVAMGDSYNEKLFF. CDR3 sequence (DNA): TGTGCCAGCAGCGTAGCTATGGGGGACAGTTATAATGAAAAACTGTTTTTT.

The chain employs TRBV6-5 and TRBJ1-5, with 7 nucleotides matching TRBD1. Trimming cost V 6 bases and J 5 bases; bases outside gene matches: 7. The germline V gene has CDR1 MNHEY and CDR2 SVGAGI. The CDR3 is 14 amino acids. CDR3 residues: CASRTQGWDQPQHF. CDR3 DNA: TGTGCCAGCAGAACACAGGGGTGGGATCAGCCCCAGCATTTT.

The rearrangement joins TRBV27 to TRBJ1-4; D is uncertain. Germline assignment: CDR1 MNHEY and CDR2 SMNVEV (reference sequence). CDR3 size: 15 residues. Trimming left V 5 bases short and J 0 bases short, with 10 bases between. For the CDR3, the DNA is TGTGCCAGCAGTCGTACGATTGCAACTAATGAAAAACTGTTTTTT. It specifies CASSRTIATNEKLFF.

The CDR3 is CASSLRSIGGLNTEAFF. DNA for the CDR3: TGTGCCAGCAGCTTGAGATCGATTGGGGGGCTGAACACTGAAGCTTTCTTT. The V call is TRBV5-5, the J call TRBJ1-1, with TRBD1 as a possible D gene (6 bases). V lost 1 base to trimming and J lost 0 bases, with 16 bases between them. Germline CDR1 reads SGHKS; CDR2 reads YYEKEE (reference sequence). The CDR3 covers 17 residues.

The rearrangement uses TRBV2 and TRBJ2-7; D is unresolved. The germline CDR1 and CDR2 sequences are SNHLY and FYNNEI. CDR3 size: 12 residues. V lost 5 bases and J 0 bases, leaving 5 bases between the germline ends. CDR3: CASSRVSYEQYF. DNA of the CDR3: TGTGCCAGCAGTAGGGTCTCCTACGAGCAGTACTTC.

The rearrangement links TRBV19 to TRBJ1-2, with a possible D match to TRBD1 (5 bases). The CDR3 has 14 residues. V lost 0 bases and J 4 bases, leaving 9 bases between the germline ends. Per germline, CDR1 LNHDA and CDR2 SQIVND (reference sequence). This CDR3 reads CASSIDRQGYGYTF. The CDR3 coding sequence is TGTGCCAGTAGTATAGATCGGCAGGGCTATGGCTACACCTTC.

Note on this clone: This CDR3 is also generated by other DNA sequences in the sample. The chain carries TRBV29-1 and TRBJ1-1, with no clear D. CDR1 is SQVTM and CDR2 is ANQGSEA in the germline V gene. Trimming pared 4 bases from V and 0 bases from J, leaving 9 bases between. The CDR3 extends over 13 amino acids. The CDR3 coding sequence is TGCAGCGTTGTGCGGACCGTGAACACTGAAGCTTTCTTT. It is translated as CSVVRTVNTEAFF.

The chain joins TRBV7-8 to TRBJ1-5, with D uncertain. The V and J ends lost 2 bases and 1 base respectively, with 12 bases between them. The CDR3 consists of 16 residues. Germline V gives CDR1 SGHVS, CDR2 FQNEAQ. DNA of the CDR3: TGTGCCAGCAGCTTACTCCCGGTCGGCAGCAATCAGCCCCAGCATTTT. Protein product: CASSLLPVGSNQPQHF.

The chain joins TRBV5-1 to TRBJ2-5; no clear D gene. Germline CDR1 and CDR2: SGHRS and YFSETQ. The CDR3 extends over 15 amino acids. Trimming removed 1 base from V and 3 bases from J, with 13 bases in between. CDR3 nucleotide sequence: TGCGCCAGCAGCTTGAATACAGTCCCAAAAGAGACCCAGTACTTC. The encoded protein is CASSLNTVPKETQYF.

The genes are TRBV18 and TRBJ2-7; 11 positions agree with TRBD2. Germline CDR1 KGHSH, CDR2 LQKENI. There are 15 residues in the CDR3. With 4 bases clipped from V and 3 bases from J, the junction kept 5 bases outside the gene matches. CDR3 sequence reads: CASSHPGLAVYEQYF. CDR3 in DNA: TGTGCCAGCTCACACCCGGGACTAGCGGTCTACGAGCAGTACTTC.

The V and J genes are TRBV6-5 and TRBJ1-2, with a tentative D call TRBD1 (5 bases). The CDR3 totals 11 residues. The germline gives CDR1 MNHEY, CDR2 SVGAGI. With 5 bases removed from V and 6 bases from J, the gap between germline ends came to 7 bases. The DNA of the CDR3 is TGTGCCAGCAGTCGAGGGGATGGCTACACCTTC. As protein: CASSRGDGYTF.

This chain connects TRBV11-3 to TRBJ2-3, with 9 nucleotides matching TRBD1. Germline CDR1 reads SGHNT; CDR2 reads YENEEA. Germline trimming cut 5 bases from V and 4 bases from J; bases unmatched to any gene: 7. There are 15 residues in the CDR3. CDR3 residues: CASSQSGQGSDTQYF. The CDR3 region has the DNA TGTGCCAGCAGCCAGTCGGGACAGGGATCAGATACGCAGTATTTT.

The chain recombines TRBV7-2 with TRBJ1-4; D not certain. The CDR3 is 14 residues long. The germline CDR1 and CDR2 sequences are SGHTA and FQGNSA. Trimming pared 4 bases from V and 8 bases from J, leaving 14 bases between. CDR3 in DNA: TGTGCCAGCAGCTCCACCCCCGGAGGGGAAAAACTGTTTTTT. Its protein is CASSSTPGGEKLFF. The variable domain in full, with the rest retrieved from reference TRBV7-2 and TRBJ1-4, is GAGVSQSPSNKVTEKGKDVELRCDPISGHTALYWYRQSLGQGLEFLIYFQGNSAPDKSGLPSDRFSAERTGGSVSTLTIQRTQQEDSAVYLCASSSTPGGEKLFFGSGTQLSVL.

The V call is TRBV9, the J call TRBJ2-7; tentatively, D is TRBD2 (5 bases). V was pared by 3 bases and J by 3 bases, with 16 bases between. This CDR3 has 15 amino acids. Germline-derived CDR1 and CDR2 are SGDLS and YYNGEE. CDR3 sequence: CASSGHADSGYEQYF. CDR3 nucleotide sequence: TGTGCCAGCAGCGGACATGCGGACTCCGGCTACGAGCAGTACTTC.

In its sample, this clone was seen once. V usage is TRBV28 and J usage is TRBJ2-7; TRBD1 matches 9 bases. Germline values: CDR1 MDHEN, CDR2 SYDVKM. This CDR3 spans 15 amino acids. After removal of 5 bases from V and 1 base from J, the junction contained 6 bases not matched to a gene. The chain's CDR3 is CASSGAGTGSYEQYF. The CDR3 DNA reads as TGTGCCAGCAGTGGAGCCGGGACAGGGTCCTACGAGCAGTACTTC.

This sequence joins TRBV19 and TRBJ1-5; possible D gene TRBD1, 5 bases. This CDR3 is built from 15 residues. Deletions cut 7 bases from V and 5 bases from J, with 18 bases between. CDR1 is LNHDA, CDR2 SQIVND, per germline (reference sequence). The CDR3 spells CASKEAGIVHQPQHF. The CDR3 DNA reads TGTGCCAGTAAAGAGGCAGGGATCGTACATCAGCCCCAGCATTTT. Supplemented by reference TRBV19 and TRBJ1-5, the full variable domain reads DGGITQSPKYLFRKEGQNVTLSCEQNLNHDAMYWYRQDPGQGLRLIYYSQIVNDFQKGDIAEGYSVSREKKESFPLTVTSAQKNPTAFYLCASKEAGIVHQPQHFGDGTRLSIL.

The chain is built from TRBV30 and TRBJ1-4, with D unclear. The germline V and J ends were trimmed by 0 bases and 3 bases, with 14 bases remaining between them. The germline gives CDR1 GTSNPN, CDR2 SVGIG (reference sequence). There are 16 residues in the CDR3. CDR3 in DNA: TGTGCCTGGAGTGTTCGGGGATCGATGTCTAATGAAAAACTGTTTTTT. As protein: CAWSVRGSMSNEKLFF.

The genes are TRBV6-5 and TRBJ1-5; possible D gene TRBD1, 5 bases. The CDR3 runs to 14 residues. Germline CDR1 and CDR2: MNHEY and SVGAGI. V was pared by 0 bases and J by 6 bases, with 9 bases between. The CDR3 DNA follows: TGTGCCAGCAGTTACTCCTCAGGGAGTCAGCCCCAGCATTTT. It is translated as CASSYSSGSQPQHF.

The gene calls are TRBV11-2 and TRBJ2-1; D is possibly TRBD2 (6 bases). The V gene's germline CDR1 is SGHAT and CDR2 FQNNGV. The V and J ends lost 3 bases and 1 base respectively, with 13 bases between them. The CDR3 is 16 amino acids. CDR3 amino acids: CASSFGGLASYNEQFF. For the CDR3, the DNA is TGTGCCAGCAGCTTTGGCGGGCTAGCGTCCTACAATGAGCAGTTCTTC.